Many counts were recorded for the clone carrying this TCR beta chain. Healthy Caucasian individuals from Russia aged about 6 to 100 were enrolled as donors. This sample stems from a study of blood T cells in healthy people across ages. PCR was performed a second time for 7 to 11 cycles using a sample-barcoded 5' primer and a J-beta primer mix. TCRdb fed the 5' RACE reads into MiXCR, producing one record per CDR3 protein. The sample includes 1.2 million to 1.5 million distinct CDR3 sequences, around 59% of them seen just once. Trimming removed 3 bases from V and 2 bases from J; junction bases left unmatched: 2. Germline-derived CDR1 and CDR2 are SGHRS and YFSETQ. CDR3 length equals 14 residues.

This clonotype originated in a man aged 18 to 29 in good health. Sequences were obtained from blood. V and J are TRBV5-1 and TRBJ1-5; TRBD1 matches at 7 bases. This CDR3 is CASSWGTGNQPQHF. CDR3 sequence (DNA): TGCGCCAGCAGCTGGGGGACAGGCAATCAGCCCCAGCATTTT.